This T cell receptor (beta chain) derives from a study of cytomegalovirus exposure and HLA in healthy donors. Notes on the study in general: An assumption of roughly uniform sequencing depth across donors underlay the presence/absence analyses. High sensitivity and specificity were reportedly achieved when the classifier diagnosed cytomegalovirus status.

Researchers ran the PCR with 60 Vbeta and 13 Jbeta primers. TCRdb keeps only in-frame clones here, not all; method: immunoSEQ multiplex PCR. The sample has approximately 150,000 clones; roughly 80% are singletons. Details on this clone: Its antigen remains unidentified.

CDR1 and CDR2 from the germline V gene are DFQATT and SNEGSKA (reference sequence). Trimming cost V 2 bases and J 12 bases, with 12 bases left between them. The length of the CDR3 is 11 residues. The sequencing input was PBMCs. V gene TRBV20-1 combines with J gene TRBJ2-3, with D possibly being TRBD2 (6 bases). This receptor was taken from a male donor in good health and CMV-seronegative. The CDR3 is CSARRDLPQYF. The CDR3 bases are TGCAGTGCTAGAAGGGACTTACCACAGTATTTT.